This is a list of T cell receptor beta chains from one sample in a study of alternative splicing in chronic myeloid leukemia remission. TCRdb reprocessed the bulk RNA-seq reads; each CDR3 protein has one entry and no DNA is given. The sample table sets out roughly 31 distinct CDR3 sequences. Sequencing used PBMCs or total blood leukocytes (not recorded which), obtained at diagnosis. These receptors were taken from an adult with chronic myeloid leukemia. Each CDR3 is given with its conserved first and last residue. The size field is filled for only some rows; it gives once, few, many or a size class.

CDR3	V	J	size
CASSPGGLTEQFF	TRBV18	TRBJ2-1	few
CASSLDGVGPYQYF	TRBV7-2	TRBJ2-7	.
CSVAPGLAGNEQYF	TRBV29-1	TRBJ2-7	.
CSVEWEGYTF	TRBV29-1	TRBJ1-2	.
CASSPGGAATEAFF	TRBV3-1	TRBJ1-1	.
CASTPGHSYEQYF	TRBV6-5	TRBJ2-7	.
CASSYSAGDYEQYF	TRBV6-6	TRBJ2-7	few
CASSSSGRGGQYF	TRBV27	TRBJ2-7	.
CASSDGEFTDTQYF	TRBV25-1	TRBJ2-3	.
CASNRGYTGELFF	TRBV19	TRBJ2-2	.
CASSSRSTQETQYF	TRBV7-2	TRBJ2-5	.
CASIPTGGSGYTF	TRBV27	TRBJ1-2	few
CASSETGGNQPQHF	TRBV12-3/TRBV12-4	TRBJ1-5	.
CASSAGQDTEAFF	TRBV9	TRBJ1-1	.
CASSLTGGRDGYTF	TRBV5-5	TRBJ1-2	.
CARTGPGYTF	TRBV10-1	TRBJ1-2	.